This paragraph covers one TCR beta chain sequence. The data originate from a study of blood T cell repertoires in COVID-19. The overall study: COVID-19 samples collected from the United States, Italy and Spain covered acute and convalescent phases. Nucleic acid was either cDNA or gDNA, and it came from T cells, B-cell-depleted T cells, or PBMCs.

Trimming shortened V by 5 bases and J by 0 bases, and 8 bases separated the two germline ends. The germline CDR1 and CDR2 sequences are SQVTM and ANQGSEA. The CDR3 consists of 12 residues. Original analysis: Amplification with reference gene primers provided the estimates of nucleated cell counts. Method: immunoSEQ multiplex PCR; TCRdb's copy keeps in-frame clones and lacks some. The DNA gave D and trimming, while V, J and clone size come from that table. The table lists over 75,000 clones, roughly 84% of them singletons. V usage is TRBV29-1 and J usage is TRBJ2-7, with unresolved D. This clonotype originated in a woman older than 75 with acute or convalescent COVID-19. Material: peripheral blood. DNA of the CDR3: TGCAGCGTTCGAGGCTCCTCCTACGAGCAGTACTTC. Protein sequence: CSVRGSSYEQYF.